The clone carrying this T cell receptor (beta chain) showed up just once. This specimen comes from a study of blood T cell repertoires in COVID-19. For the study at large: Specimens from acute and convalescent COVID-19 originated in the United States, Italy and Spain. The analysed material was cDNA or gDNA that came from T cells, B-cell-depleted T cells, or PBMCs.

CDR1 SGHRS and CDR2 YFSETQ come from the germline V gene. Trimming took off 4 bases at V and 7 bases at J, with 20 bases between the two ends. This CDR3 spans 15 amino acids. The method was immunoSEQ multiplex PCR; TCRdb's version includes in-frame clones alone and lacks a portion of them. The table lists over 150,000 clones, 87% of them singletons, with about 0.95% in the top ten. The sequenced material came from peripheral blood. This chain joins TRBV5-1 and TRBJ1-2; a possible D gene is TRBD1 (6 bases). This receptor was obtained from a woman aged 18-35 years who had recovered from COVID-19. CDR3 amino acids: CASSPWTAGTAGYTF. CDR3 nucleotide sequence: TGCGCCAGCAGCCCCTGGACAGCAGGGACGGCTGGCTACACCTTC.